The TCR beta chain described here comes from a study of cytomegalovirus exposure and HLA in healthy donors. This clone was seen a few times. What it binds is not known. The PCR made use of 60 Vbeta and 13 Jbeta primers. Produced via immunoSEQ multiplex PCR; TCRdb's table is partial and in-frame only. The data contain fewer than 150,000 clones, 70% of them singletons. Germline values: CDR1 MNHEY, CDR2 SVGAGI. The length of the CDR3 is 14 residues. Trimming took off 5 bases at V and 0 bases at J, with 10 bases between the two ends. Study results and caveats: Judged likely to be a sequencing artifact was a cluster of highly shared sequence variants. Upon later analysis, TCR association rates were observed to vary by HLA locus, being highest for DRB1 and lowest for HLA-C.

The receptor was derived from a woman between 25 and 40 years old in good health and CMV-seronegative. The chain couples TRBV6-5 to TRBJ1-2, with D possibly TRBD1 on 6 matching bases. Sequencing input: PBMCs. The CDR3 region is CASSTGGSNYGYTF. In DNA form, the CDR3 reads TGTGCCAGCAGTACGGGGGGCTCTAACTATGGCTACACCTTC.